Below are 14 T cell receptor beta chains sequenced from a single sample in a study of monozygotic twins with inflammatory bowel disease. TCRdb reanalyzed the 5' RACE reads, giving one entry per CDR3 protein sequence and no DNA. This listing includes some 170,000 distinct CDR3 sequences. Sequencing used blood. The receptor set was obtained from a human donor with ulcerative colitis or Crohn's disease, or a healthy co-twin of an affected twin (not recorded which).

The V and J genes are TRBV11-2 and TRBJ2-7; lacking DNA, the TRBD1 call made by TCRdb goes unchecked. Germline CDR1 and CDR2: SGHAT and FQNNGV. This CDR3 comprises 14 residues. The CDR3 protein is CASSLLRARGEQYF.

CDR3 sequence reads: CSVELAGLVQETQYF. The chain joins TRBV29-1 to TRBJ2-5; TCRdb's D call of TRBD2 is untestable without DNA. CDR1 is SQVTM and CDR2 is ANQGSEA in the germline V gene. CDR3 length equals 15 residues.

The chain joins TRBV20-1 to TRBJ2-2. Looked up from germline, CDR1 is DFQATT and CDR2 is SNEGSKA (reference sequence). This CDR3 has 15 residues. This CDR3 is CSAPLPSGNTGELFF.

The rearrangement uses TRBV7-3 and TRBJ2-7; TCRdb's D call, TRBD2, is unchecked because there is no DNA. The CDR3 consists of 15 residues. Germline CDR1 SGHTA, CDR2 FQGTGA. The CDR3 here is CASSFSGRSPYEQYF.

The chain couples TRBV6-6 to TRBJ1-2. Looked up from germline, CDR1 is MNHNY and CDR2 is SVGAGI (reference sequence). CDR3 length equals 11 residues. The CDR3 here is CASSYRVGYTF.

V is TRBV12-3 or TRBV12-4 and J is TRBJ1-1; the D call from TCRdb, TRBD1, cannot be confirmed without DNA. The CDR3 consists of 15 residues. This CDR3 is CASSLTGKWNTEAFF.

The gene calls are TRBV6-5 and TRBJ2-1; TCRdb reports TRBD1, a call that lacks DNA to check it against. The length of the CDR3 is 15 residues. Germline loops: CDR1 MNHEY, CDR2 SVGAGI. This CDR3 is CASSYGNRVDNEQFF.

The genes are TRBV7-6 and TRBJ1-1. CDR1 is SGHVS and CDR2 is FNYEAQ in the germline V gene. CDR3 length: 14 residues. The CDR3 loop is CASSLDGGGTEAFF.

The chain joins TRBV20-1 to TRBJ2-2; checking the TCRdb D call of TRBD1 is not possible without DNA. The germline CDR1 and CDR2 sequences are DFQATT and SNEGSKA (reference sequence). This CDR3 spans 14 amino acids. The CDR3 protein is CSAEDRTNTGELFF.

The chain couples TRBV10-3 to TRBJ1-1. This CDR3 contains 14 residues. The V gene's germline CDR1 is ENHRY and CDR2 SYGVKD. CDR3: CATRAYTENTEAFF.

V and J are TRBV28 and TRBJ2-3. The CDR3 runs 14 residues. Germline V gene lookup returns CDR1 MDHEN and CDR2 SYDVKM. CDR3: CASSLPSSTDTQYF.

The chain recombines TRBV28 with TRBJ1-6. Germline V gives CDR1 MDHEN, CDR2 SYDVKM. The length of the CDR3 is 13 residues. Here the CDR3 reads CASSLVNNSPLYF.

This chain uses TRBV19 with TRBJ1-1; TCRdb's D call, TRBD1, is unchecked because there is no DNA. The CDR3 spans 12 residues. The germline CDR1 and CDR2 sequences are LNHDA and SQIVND (reference sequence). The CDR3 sequence is CASSSRQGGAFF.

This chain joins TRBV18 and TRBJ2-1. Germline V gene lookup returns CDR1 KGHSH and CDR2 LQKENI. CDR3 size: 12 residues. CDR3 region: CASSPDGNEQFF.